This T cell receptor beta chain was profiled in a study of OX40 agonist ivuxolimab in advanced cancers. Study-level information: The group had a mean age of about 64 years, ranged from roughly 20 to 80, and was roughly 83% male. Having had anti-PD-1, anti-PD-L1 or anti-CTLA-4 therapy before was allowed, and approximately 40% had some.

No patient had autoimmune disease or received systemic immunosuppression. The CDR3 loop spans 12 amino acids. CDR1 and CDR2 from the germline V gene are SGHKS and YYEKEE (reference sequence). V was trimmed by 4 bases and J by 6 bases, leaving 10 bases between them. Measured with immunoSEQ multiplex PCR; TCRdb has only the in-frame clones, and not every one. The sample records 62,000 or so clones, around four fifths being singletons. The chain carries TRBV5-5 and TRBJ1-1; maybe TRBD1 (5 bases). The sample in question was CD4+ or CD8+ T cells sorted from blood, obtained in a trial of the OX40 agonist ivuxolimab. This clonotype was sampled from an adult with an advanced solid tumor such as melanoma, head and neck, liver or kidney cancer. CDR3 nucleotides: TGTGCCAGCAGCCGAACAGGAGCTGAAGCTTTCTTT. It specifies CASSRTGAEAFF.